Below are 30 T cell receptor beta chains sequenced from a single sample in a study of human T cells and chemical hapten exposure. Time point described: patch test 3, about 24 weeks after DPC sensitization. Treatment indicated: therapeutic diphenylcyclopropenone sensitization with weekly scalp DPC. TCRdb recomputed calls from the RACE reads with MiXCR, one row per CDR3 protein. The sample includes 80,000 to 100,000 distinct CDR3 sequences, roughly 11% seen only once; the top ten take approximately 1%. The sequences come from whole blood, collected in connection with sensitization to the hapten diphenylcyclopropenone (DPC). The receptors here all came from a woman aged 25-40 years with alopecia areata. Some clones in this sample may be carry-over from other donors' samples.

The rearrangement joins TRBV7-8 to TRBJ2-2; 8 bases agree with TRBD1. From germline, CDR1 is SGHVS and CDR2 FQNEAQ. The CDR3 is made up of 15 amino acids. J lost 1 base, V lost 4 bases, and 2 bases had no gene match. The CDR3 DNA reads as TGTGCCAGCAGCTACGGGACAGGGAACACCGGGGAGCTGTTTTTT. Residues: CASSYGTGNTGELFF.

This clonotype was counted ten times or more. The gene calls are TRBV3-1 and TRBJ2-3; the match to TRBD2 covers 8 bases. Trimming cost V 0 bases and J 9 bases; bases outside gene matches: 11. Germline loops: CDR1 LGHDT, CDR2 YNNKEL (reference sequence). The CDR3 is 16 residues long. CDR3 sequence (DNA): TGTGCCAGCAGCCAAGATATGGTCAGCGGGAGAGGAACGCAGTATTTT. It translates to CASSQDMVSGRGTQYF.

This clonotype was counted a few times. CDR3 in DNA: TGTGCCAGCAGCTTAGATCCGGGGGTTGGGCGGCTGTTTTTT. It specifies CASSLDPGVGRLFF. The chain employs TRBV11-2 and TRBJ1-4; D possibly corresponds to TRBD1 (5 bases). Germline CDR1 is SGHAT and CDR2 is FQNNGV. The CDR3 contains 14 residues. V gave up 0 bases and J gave up 14 bases, with 16 bases separating them.

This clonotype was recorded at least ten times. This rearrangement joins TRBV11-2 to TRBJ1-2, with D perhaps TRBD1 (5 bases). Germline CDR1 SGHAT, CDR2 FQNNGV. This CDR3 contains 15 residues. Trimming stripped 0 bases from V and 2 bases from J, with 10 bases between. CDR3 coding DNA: TGTGCCAGCAGCTTAGAGCGCGGGGCGAACTATGGCTACACCTTC. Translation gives CASSLERGANYGYTF.

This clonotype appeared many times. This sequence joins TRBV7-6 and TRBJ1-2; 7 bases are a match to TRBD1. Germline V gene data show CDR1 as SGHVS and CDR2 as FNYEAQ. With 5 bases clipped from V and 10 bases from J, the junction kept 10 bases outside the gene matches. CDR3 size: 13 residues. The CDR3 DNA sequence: TGTGCCAGCAGCCAGGACAGGCTGGTGGACTACACCTTC. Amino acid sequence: CASSQDRLVDYTF.

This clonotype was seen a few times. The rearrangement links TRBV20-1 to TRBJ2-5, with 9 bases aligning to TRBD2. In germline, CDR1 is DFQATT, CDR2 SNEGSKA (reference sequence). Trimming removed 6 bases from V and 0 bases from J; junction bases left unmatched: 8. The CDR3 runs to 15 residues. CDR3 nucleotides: TGCAGTGCCCGCCCGACTAGCGGATACCAAGAGACCCAGTACTTC. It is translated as CSARPTSGYQETQYF.

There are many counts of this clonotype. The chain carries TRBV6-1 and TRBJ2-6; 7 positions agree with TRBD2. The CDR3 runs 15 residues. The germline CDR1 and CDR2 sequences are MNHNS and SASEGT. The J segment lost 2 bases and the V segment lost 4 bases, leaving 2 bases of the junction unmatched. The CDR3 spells CASSVAGAGANVLTF. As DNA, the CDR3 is TGTGCCAGCAGTGTGGCGGGGGCTGGGGCCAACGTCCTGACTTTC.

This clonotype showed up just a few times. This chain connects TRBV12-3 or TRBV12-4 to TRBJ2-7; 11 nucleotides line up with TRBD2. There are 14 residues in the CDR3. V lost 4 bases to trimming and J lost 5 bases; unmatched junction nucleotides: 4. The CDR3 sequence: CASSYSGRAHEQYF. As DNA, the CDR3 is TGTGCCAGCAGTTATAGCGGGAGGGCCCACGAGCAGTACTTC.

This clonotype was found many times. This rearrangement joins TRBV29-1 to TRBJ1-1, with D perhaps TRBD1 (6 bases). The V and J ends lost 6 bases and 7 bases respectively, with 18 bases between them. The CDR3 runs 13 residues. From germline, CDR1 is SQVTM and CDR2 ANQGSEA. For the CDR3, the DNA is TGCAGCGTCAGGGACCGAGGGGGGAATGAAGCTTTCTTT. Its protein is CSVRDRGGNEAFF.

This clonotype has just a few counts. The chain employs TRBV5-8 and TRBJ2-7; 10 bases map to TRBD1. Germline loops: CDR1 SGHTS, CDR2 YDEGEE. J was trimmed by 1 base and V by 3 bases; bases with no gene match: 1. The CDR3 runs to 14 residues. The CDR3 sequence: CASSWTGGSYEQYF. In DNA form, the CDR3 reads TGTGCCAGCAGCTGGACAGGGGGTTCCTACGAGCAGTACTTC.

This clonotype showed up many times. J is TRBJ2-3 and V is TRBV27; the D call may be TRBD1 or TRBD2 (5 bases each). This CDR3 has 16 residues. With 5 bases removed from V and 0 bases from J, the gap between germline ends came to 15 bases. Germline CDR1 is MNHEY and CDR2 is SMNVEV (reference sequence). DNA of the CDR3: TGTGCCAGCAGTCCTGGGACCCTCCTTAGCACAGATACGCAGTATTTT. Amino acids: CASSPGTLLSTDTQYF.

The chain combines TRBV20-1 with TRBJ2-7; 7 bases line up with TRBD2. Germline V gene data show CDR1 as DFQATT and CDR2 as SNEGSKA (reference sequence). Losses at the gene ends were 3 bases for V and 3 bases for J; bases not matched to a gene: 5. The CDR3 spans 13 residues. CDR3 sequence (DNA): TGCAGTGCTAGTCTGCGGGAGAACTACGAGCAGTACGTC. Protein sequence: CSASLRENYEQYV.

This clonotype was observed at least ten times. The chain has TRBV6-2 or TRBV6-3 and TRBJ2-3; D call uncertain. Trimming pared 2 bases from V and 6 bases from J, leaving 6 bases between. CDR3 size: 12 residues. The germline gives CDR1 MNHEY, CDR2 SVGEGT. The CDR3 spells CASSYRVDTQYF. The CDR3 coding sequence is TGTGCCAGCAGTTACAGGGTTGATACGCAGTATTTT.

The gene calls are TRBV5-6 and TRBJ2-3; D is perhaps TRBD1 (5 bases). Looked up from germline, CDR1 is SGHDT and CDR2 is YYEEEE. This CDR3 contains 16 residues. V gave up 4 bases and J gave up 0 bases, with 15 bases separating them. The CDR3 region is CASSLRAESSTDTQYF. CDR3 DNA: TGTGCCAGCAGCCTCAGGGCTGAAAGTAGCACAGATACGCAGTATTTT.

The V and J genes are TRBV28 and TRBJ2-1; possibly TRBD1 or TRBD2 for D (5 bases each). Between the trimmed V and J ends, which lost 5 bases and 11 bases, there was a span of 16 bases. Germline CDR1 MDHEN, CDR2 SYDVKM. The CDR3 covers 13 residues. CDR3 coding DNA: TGTGCCAGCAGTCAATTCACCGGGACCAAGCAGTTCTTC. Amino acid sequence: CASSQFTGTKQFF. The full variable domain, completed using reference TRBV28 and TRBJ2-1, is DVKVTQSSRYLVKRTGEKVFLECVQDMDHENMFWYRQDPGLGLRLIYFSYDVKMKEKGDIPEGYSVSREKKERFSLILESASTNQTSMYLCASSQFTGTKQFFGPGTRLTVL.

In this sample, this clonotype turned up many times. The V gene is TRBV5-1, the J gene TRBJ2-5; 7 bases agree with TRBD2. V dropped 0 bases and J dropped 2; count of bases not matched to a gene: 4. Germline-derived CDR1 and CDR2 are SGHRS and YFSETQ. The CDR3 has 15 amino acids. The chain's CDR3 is CASSLVASGQETQYF. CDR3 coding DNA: TGCGCCAGCAGCTTGGTAGCTAGCGGACAAGAGACCCAGTACTTC.

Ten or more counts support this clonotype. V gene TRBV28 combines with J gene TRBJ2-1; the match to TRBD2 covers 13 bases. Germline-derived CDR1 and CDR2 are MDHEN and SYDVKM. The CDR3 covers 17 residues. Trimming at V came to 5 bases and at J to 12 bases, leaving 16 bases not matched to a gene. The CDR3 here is CASSLPGLAGTVSGQFF. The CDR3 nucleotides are TGTGCCAGCAGTCTACCGGGACTAGCGGGAACCGTCAGTGGGCAGTTCTTC.

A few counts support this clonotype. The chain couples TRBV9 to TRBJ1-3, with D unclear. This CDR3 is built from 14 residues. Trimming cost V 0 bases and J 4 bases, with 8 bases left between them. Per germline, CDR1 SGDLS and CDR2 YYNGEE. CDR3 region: CASSVDGIGNTIYF. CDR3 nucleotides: TGTGCCAGCAGCGTAGACGGGATCGGAAACACCATATATTTT.

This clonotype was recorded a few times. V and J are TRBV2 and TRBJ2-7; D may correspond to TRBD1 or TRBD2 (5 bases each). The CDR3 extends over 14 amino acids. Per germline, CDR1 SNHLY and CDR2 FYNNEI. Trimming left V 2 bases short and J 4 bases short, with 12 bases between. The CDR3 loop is CASSESWDGYEQYV. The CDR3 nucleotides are TGTGCCAGCAGTGAATCGTGGGACGGATACGAGCAGTACGTC.

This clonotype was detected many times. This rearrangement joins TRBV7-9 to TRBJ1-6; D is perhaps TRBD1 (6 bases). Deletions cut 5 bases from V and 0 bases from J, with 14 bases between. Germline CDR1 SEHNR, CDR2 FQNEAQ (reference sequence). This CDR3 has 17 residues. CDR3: CASSPGTTTSYNSPLHF. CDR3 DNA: TGTGCCAGCAGCCCGGGGACAACGACCTCCTATAATTCACCCCTCCACTTT.

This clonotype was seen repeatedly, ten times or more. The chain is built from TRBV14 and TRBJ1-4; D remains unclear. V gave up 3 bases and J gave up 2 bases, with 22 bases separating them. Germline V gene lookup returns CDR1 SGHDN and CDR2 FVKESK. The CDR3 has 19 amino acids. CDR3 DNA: TGTGCCAGCAGCCACCGCCAATTAATTCCCGGATCTACTAATGAAAAACTGTTTTTT. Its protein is CASSHRQLIPGSTNEKLFF.

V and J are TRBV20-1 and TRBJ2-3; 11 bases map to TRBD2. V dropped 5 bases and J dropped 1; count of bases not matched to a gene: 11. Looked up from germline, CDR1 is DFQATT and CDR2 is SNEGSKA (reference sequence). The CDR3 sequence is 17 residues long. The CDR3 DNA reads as TGCAGTGCTGCAGATACGCTAGCGGGGGGTGGCACAGATACGCAGTATTTT. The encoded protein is CSAADTLAGGGTDTQYF.

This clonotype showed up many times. CDR3 loop: CASSSTGNQPQHF. The CDR3 DNA reads as TGTGCCAGCAGCTCCACCGGTAATCAGCCCCAGCATTTT. The chain employs TRBV7-9 and TRBJ1-5; D remains unclear. The CDR3 is 13 amino acids. Trimming removed 4 bases from V and 4 bases from J, with 8 bases in between. In germline, CDR1 is SEHNR, CDR2 FQNEAQ (reference sequence).

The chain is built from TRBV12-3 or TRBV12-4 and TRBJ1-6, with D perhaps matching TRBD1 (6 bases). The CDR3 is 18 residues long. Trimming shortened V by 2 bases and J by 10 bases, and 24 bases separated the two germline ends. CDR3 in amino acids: CASSLPNHLRGARSPLHF. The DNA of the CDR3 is TGTGCCAGCAGTTTACCGAACCACTTGAGGGGGGCGAGGTCACCCCTCCACTTT.

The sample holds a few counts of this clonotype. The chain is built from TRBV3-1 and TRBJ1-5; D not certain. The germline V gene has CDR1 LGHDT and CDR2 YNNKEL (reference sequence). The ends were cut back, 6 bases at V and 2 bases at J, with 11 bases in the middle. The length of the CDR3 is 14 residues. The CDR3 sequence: CASSPSGGNQPQHF. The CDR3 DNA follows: TGTGCCAGCAGTCCCAGCGGGGGCAATCAGCCCCAGCATTTT.

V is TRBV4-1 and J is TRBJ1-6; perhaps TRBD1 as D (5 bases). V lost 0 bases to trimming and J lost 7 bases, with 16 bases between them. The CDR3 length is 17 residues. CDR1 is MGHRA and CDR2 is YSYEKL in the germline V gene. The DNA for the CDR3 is TGCGCCAGCAGCCAAGATCCCACCGGGACCGACAATTCACCCCTCCACTTT. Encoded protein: CASSQDPTGTDNSPLHF.

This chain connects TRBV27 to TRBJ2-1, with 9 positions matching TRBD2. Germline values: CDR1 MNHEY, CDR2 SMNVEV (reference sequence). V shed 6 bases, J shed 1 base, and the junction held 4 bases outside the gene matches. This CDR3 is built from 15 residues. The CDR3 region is CASSLAGASYNEQFF. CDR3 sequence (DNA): TGTGCCAGCAGCTTAGCGGGGGCGTCCTACAATGAGCAGTTCTTC.

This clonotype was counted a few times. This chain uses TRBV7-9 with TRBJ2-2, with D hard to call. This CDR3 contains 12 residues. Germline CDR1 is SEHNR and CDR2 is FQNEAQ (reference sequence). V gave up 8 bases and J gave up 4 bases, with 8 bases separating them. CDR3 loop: CASGVGTGELFF. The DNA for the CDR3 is TGTGCCAGCGGGGTCGGCACCGGGGAGCTGTTTTTT.

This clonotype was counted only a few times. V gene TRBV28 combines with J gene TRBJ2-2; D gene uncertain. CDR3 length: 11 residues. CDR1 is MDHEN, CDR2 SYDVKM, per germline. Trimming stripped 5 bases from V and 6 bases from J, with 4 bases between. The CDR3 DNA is TGTGCCAGCAGTCCCGCCGGGGAGCTGTTTTTT. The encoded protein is CASSPAGELFF.

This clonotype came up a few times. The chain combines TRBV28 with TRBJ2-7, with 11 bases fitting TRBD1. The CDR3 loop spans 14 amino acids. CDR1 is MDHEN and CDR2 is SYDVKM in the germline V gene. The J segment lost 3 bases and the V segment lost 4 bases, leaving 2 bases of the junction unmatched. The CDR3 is CASSSGTGGYEQYF. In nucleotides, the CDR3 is TGTGCCAGCAGTTCCGGGACAGGGGGCTACGAGCAGTACTTC.